A single T cell receptor (beta chain) is shown here with its context. Its specificity is not known. The PCR employed 60 Vbeta primers together with 13 Jbeta primers. Sequencing used immunoSEQ multiplex PCR; TCRdb keeps in-frame clones, though not all of them. The repertoire holds roughly 130,000 clones, with 80% to 90% as singletons. The data were obtained in a study of cytomegalovirus exposure and HLA in healthy donors. Broader study findings: The likely explanation for a cluster of highly shared sequence variants was sequencing artifact.

CDR1 GTSNPN and CDR2 SVGIG come from the germline V gene (reference sequence). V dropped 2 bases and J dropped 1 base, with 5 bases sitting between them. The CDR3 loop spans 12 amino acids. Sequenced sample: PBMCs. The clonotype originates from a male donor in good health and CMV-seropositive. The chain combines TRBV30 with TRBJ1-1; D not certain. The CDR3: CAWSPRNTEAFF. Written as DNA, the CDR3 is TGTGCCTGGAGTCCCCGGAACACTGAAGCTTTCTTT.